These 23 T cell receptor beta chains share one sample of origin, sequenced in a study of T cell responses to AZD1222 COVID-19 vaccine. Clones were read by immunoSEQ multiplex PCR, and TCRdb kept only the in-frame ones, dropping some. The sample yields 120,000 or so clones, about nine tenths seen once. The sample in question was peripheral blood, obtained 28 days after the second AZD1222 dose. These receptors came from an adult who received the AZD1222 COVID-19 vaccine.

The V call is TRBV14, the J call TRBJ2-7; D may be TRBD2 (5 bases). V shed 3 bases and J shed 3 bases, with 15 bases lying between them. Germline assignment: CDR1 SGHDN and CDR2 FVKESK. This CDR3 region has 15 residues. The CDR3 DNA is TGTGCCAGCAGCCATAGCGCTACGCTTGGCTACGAGCAGTACTTC. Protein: CASSHSATLGYEQYF.

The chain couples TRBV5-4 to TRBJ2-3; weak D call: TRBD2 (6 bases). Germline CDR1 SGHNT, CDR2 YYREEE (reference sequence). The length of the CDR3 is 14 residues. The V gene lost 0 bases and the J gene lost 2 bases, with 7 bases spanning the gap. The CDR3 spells CASSLELATDTQYF. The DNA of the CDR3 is TGTGCCAGCAGCTTGGAACTAGCCACAGATACGCAGTATTTT.

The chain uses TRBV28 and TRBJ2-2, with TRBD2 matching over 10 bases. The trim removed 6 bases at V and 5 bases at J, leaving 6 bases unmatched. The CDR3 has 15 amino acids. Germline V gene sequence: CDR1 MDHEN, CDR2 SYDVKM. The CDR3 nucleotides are TGTGCCAGCAGCAAGCGGGGGGGAGATACCGGGGAGCTGTTTTTT. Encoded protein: CASSKRGGDTGELFF.

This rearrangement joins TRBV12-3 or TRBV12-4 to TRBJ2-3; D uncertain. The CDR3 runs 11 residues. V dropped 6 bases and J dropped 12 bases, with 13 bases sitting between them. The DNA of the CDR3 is TGTGCCAGCAGCTCCGTGGAGCTCCAGTATTTT. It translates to CASSSVELQYF.

The chain's CDR3 is CASSPRLAGGRGDTQYF. Written as DNA, the CDR3 is TGTGCCAGCAGCCCGAGACTAGCGGGGGGGCGCGGAGATACGCAGTATTTT. J is TRBJ2-3 and V is TRBV3-1 (or the pseudogene TRBV3-2), with 14 bases lining up with TRBD2. Trimming at V came to 4 bases and at J to 5 bases, leaving 8 bases not matched to a gene. The CDR3 extends over 17 amino acids. Germline V gives CDR1 LGHDT, CDR2 YNNKEL (reference sequence).

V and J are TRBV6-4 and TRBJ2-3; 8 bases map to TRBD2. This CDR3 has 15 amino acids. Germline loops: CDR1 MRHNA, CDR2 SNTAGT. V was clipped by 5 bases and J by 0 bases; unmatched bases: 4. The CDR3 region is CASSTGLVSTDTQYF. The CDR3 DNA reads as TGTGCCAGCAGTACGGGACTAGTTAGCACAGATACGCAGTATTTT.

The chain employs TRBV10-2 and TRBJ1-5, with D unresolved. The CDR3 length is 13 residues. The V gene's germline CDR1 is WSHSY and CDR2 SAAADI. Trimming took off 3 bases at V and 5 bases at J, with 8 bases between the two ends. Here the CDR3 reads CASSDPGYQPQHF. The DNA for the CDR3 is TGCGCCAGCAGTGACCCCGGGTATCAGCCCCAGCATTTT.

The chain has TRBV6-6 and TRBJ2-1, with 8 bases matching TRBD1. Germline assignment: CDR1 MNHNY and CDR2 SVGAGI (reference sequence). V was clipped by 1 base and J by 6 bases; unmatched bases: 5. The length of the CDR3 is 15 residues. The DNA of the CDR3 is TGTGCCAGCAGTTACTTACAGGGGGGCCCCAATGAGCAGTTCTTC. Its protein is CASSYLQGGPNEQFF.

This CDR3 is CASSFLLRDRGFPIQETQYF. In nucleotides, the CDR3 is TGTGCCAGCAGCTTTTTGTTACGGGACAGGGGTTTCCCCATCCAAGAGACCCAGTACTTC. The V gene is TRBV12-1, the J gene TRBJ2-5; whether TRBD1, the table's D call, matches the DNA was not checked. TRBV12-1 is a known pseudogene. This CDR3 contains 20 residues.

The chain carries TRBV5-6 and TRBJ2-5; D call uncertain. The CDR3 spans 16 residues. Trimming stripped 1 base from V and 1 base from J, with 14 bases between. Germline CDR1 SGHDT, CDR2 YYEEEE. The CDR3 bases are TGTGCCAGCAGCTTGTTGAAAGGTGCGTTCCAAGAGACCCAGTACTTC. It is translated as CASSLLKGAFQETQYF.

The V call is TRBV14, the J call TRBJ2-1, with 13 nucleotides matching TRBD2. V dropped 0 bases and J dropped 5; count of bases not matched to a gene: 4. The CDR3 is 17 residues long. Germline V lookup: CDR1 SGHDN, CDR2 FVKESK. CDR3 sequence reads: CASSQEFGTSGDNEQFF. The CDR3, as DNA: TGTGCCAGCAGCCAAGAATTTGGGACTAGCGGGGACAATGAGCAGTTCTTC.

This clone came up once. The CDR3 nucleotides read TGTGCCAGCTCACCATTTGTCCCCGCAGGGGCAGACGGAAACACCATATATTTT. Translating it yields CASSPFVPAGADGNTIYF. This chain joins TRBV18 and TRBJ1-3, with a possible D match to TRBD1 (6 bases). The CDR3 runs 18 residues. CDR1 is KGHSH and CDR2 is LQKENI in the germline V gene. V was pared by 2 bases and J by 4 bases, with 21 bases between.

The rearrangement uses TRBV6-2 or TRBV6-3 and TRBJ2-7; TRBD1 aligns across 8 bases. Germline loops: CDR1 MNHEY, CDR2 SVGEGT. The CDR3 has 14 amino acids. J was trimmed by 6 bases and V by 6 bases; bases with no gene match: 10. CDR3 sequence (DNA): TGTGCCAGCAGCCACGGACAGGGCTTCAGCGAGCAGTACTTC. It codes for CASSHGQGFSEQYF.

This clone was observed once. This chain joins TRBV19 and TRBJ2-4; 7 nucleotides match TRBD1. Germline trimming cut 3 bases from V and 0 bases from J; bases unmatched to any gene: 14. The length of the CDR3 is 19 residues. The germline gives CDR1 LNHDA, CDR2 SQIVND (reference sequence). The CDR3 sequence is CASSIGPRDSKGAKNIQYF. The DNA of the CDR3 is TGTGCCAGTAGTATTGGACCCCGGGACAGCAAGGGAGCCAAAAACATTCAGTACTTC.

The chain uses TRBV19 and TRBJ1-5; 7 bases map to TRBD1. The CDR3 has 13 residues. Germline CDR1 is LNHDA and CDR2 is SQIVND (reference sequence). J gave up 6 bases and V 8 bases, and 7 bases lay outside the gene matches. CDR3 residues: CASEQGYLQPQHF. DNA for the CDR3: TGTGCCAGTGAACAGGGGTATCTTCAGCCCCAGCATTTT.

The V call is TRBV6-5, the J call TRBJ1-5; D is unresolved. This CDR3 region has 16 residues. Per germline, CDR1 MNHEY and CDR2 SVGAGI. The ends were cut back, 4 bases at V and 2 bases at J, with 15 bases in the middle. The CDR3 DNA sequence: TGTGCCAGCAGTTCCCTGATAGGGCGTGGCAATCAGCCCCAGCATTTT. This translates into CASSSLIGRGNQPQHF.

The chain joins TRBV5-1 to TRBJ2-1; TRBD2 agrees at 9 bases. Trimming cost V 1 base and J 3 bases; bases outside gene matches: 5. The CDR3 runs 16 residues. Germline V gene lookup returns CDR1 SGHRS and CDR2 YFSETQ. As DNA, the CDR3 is TGCGCCAGCAGCTTGTTTTCTAGCGGGGTCTACAATGAGCAGTTCTTC. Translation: CASSLFSSGVYNEQFF.

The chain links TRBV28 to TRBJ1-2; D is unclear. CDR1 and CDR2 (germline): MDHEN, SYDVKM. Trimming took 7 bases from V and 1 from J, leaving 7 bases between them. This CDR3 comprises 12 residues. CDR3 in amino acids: CASTTYNYGYTF. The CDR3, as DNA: TGTGCCAGCACCACATATAACTATGGCTACACCTTC.

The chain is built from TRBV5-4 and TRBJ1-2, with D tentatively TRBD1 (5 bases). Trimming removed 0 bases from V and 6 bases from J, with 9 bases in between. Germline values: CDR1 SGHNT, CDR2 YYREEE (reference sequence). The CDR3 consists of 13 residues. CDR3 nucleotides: TGTGCCAGCAGCTTGGCTTTGGGGGATGGCTACACCTTC. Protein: CASSLALGDGYTF.

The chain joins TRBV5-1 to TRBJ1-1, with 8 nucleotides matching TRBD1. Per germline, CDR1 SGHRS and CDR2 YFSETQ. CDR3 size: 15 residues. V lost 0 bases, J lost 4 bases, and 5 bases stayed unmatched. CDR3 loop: CASSLGGQGFTEAFF. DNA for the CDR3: TGCGCCAGCAGCTTGGGAGGACAGGGCTTCACTGAAGCTTTCTTT.

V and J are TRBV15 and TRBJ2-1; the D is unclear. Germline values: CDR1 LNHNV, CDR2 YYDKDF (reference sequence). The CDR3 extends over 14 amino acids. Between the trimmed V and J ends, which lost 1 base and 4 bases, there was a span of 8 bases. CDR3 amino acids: CATSRGSDYNEQFF. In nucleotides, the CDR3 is TGTGCCACCAGCAGAGGGTCGGATTACAATGAGCAGTTCTTC.

This CDR3 reads CASSSPGTGNTIYF. The CDR3 nucleotides are TGTGCCAGCAGCTCGCCGGGAACTGGAAACACCATATATTTT. The chain combines TRBV5-4 with TRBJ1-3; no clear D gene. This CDR3 is built from 14 residues. The V end lost 3 bases, the J end lost 2 bases, and 9 bases lay between the germline ends. Germline loops: CDR1 SGHNT, CDR2 YYREEE (reference sequence).

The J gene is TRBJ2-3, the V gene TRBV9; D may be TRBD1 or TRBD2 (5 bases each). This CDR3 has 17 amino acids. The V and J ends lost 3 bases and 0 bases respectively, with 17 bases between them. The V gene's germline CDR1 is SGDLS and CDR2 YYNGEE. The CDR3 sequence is CASSGGTSATSTDTQYF. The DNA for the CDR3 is TGTGCCAGCAGCGGGGGGACCTCAGCCACTAGCACAGATACGCAGTATTTT. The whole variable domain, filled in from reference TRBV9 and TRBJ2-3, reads DSGVTQTPKHLITATGQRVTLRCSPRSGDLSVYWYQQSLDQGLQFLIQYYNGEERAKGNILERFSAQQFPDLHSELNLSSLELGDSALYFCASSGGTSATSTDTQYFGPGTRLTVL.